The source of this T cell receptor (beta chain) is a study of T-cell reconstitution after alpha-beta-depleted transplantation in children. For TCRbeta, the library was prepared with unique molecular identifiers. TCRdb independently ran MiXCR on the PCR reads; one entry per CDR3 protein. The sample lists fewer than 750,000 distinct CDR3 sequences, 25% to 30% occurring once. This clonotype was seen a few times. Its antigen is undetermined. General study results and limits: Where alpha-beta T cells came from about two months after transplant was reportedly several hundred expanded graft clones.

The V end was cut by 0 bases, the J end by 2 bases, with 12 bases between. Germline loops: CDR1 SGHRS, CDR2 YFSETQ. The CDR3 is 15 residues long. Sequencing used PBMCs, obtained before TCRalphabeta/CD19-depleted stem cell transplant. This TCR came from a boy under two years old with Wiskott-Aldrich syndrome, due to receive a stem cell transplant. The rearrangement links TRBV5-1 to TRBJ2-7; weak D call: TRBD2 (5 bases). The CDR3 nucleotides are TGCGCCAGCAGCTTGGCTGTAAGGGAGCCCTACGAGCAGTACTTC. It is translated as CASSLAVREPYEQYF.